Listed here are 23 T cell receptor beta chains from one sample, sequenced in a study of T cells in Graves' hyperthyroidism and ophthalmopathy. RNA transcripts gave rise to amplified TCR beta CDR3 regions. HTBI primers were used for first-round RT-PCR of the TCR CDR3. TCRdb passed the multiplex PCR reads through MiXCR, listing each CDR3 protein once. The table records around 300,000 distinct CDR3 sequences, about 14% of them present only once. The sequenced sample was blood. These receptors originate from a woman under 40 with Graves' hyperthyroidism that later progressed to Graves' ophthalmopathy.

This chain joins TRBV5-8 and TRBJ1-2; D is possibly TRBD1 (5 bases). The CDR3 length is 16 residues. Germline V gene lookup returns CDR1 SGHTS and CDR2 YDEGEE. V shed 0 bases and J shed 4 bases, with 16 bases lying between them. The CDR3 reads CASSLVRGGPLYGYTF. CDR3 bases: TGTGCCAGCAGCTTGGTTCGTGGGGGACCCCTCTATGGCTACACCTTC.

The chain is built from TRBV30 and TRBJ1-3; the D gene is possibly TRBD1 (5 bases). Deletions cut 0 bases from V and 0 bases from J, with 9 bases between. The CDR3 runs to 15 residues. CDR1 and CDR2 (germline): GTSNPN, SVGIG (reference sequence). CDR3 loop: CAWSVGTVSGNTIYF. The CDR3 nucleotides read TGTGCCTGGAGTGTAGGGACGGTCTCTGGAAACACCATATATTTT.

This clonotype has ten or more counts. V usage is TRBV4-2 and J usage is TRBJ2-1; 14 bases are shared with TRBD2. V lost 1 base to trimming and J lost 8 bases; unmatched junction nucleotides: 4. Germline V lookup: CDR1 LGHNA, CDR2 YNFKEQ. The CDR3 consists of 16 residues. DNA for the CDR3: TGTGCCAGCAGCCAAGCCGGGACTAGCGGGAGTTATGAGCAGTTCTTC. Amino acid sequence: CASSQAGTSGSYEQFF.

This clonotype was recorded many times. The rearrangement links TRBV7-2 to TRBJ2-7; 14 nucleotides match TRBD2. Germline CDR1 is SGHTA and CDR2 is FQGNSA. The CDR3 spans 15 residues. The V segment lost 4 bases and the J segment 5 bases; nucleotides outside the gene matches: 4. CDR3 residues: CASSSGLAGVNEQYF. The CDR3, as DNA: TGTGCCAGCAGCTCGGGACTAGCGGGAGTGAACGAGCAGTACTTC.

The CDR3 loop is CSARARTGANVLTF. The CDR3 DNA reads TGCAGTGCTAGGGCTCGGACTGGGGCCAACGTCCTGACTTTC. The chain combines TRBV20-1 with TRBJ2-6; D unresolved. The CDR3 totals 14 residues. V lost 3 bases and J 2 bases, leaving 8 bases between the germline ends. CDR1 and CDR2 (germline): DFQATT, SNEGSKA (reference sequence).

The chain's CDR3 is CASSQRPTLAGGPYEQYF. The CDR3 DNA reads as TGCGCCAGCAGCCAACGCCCAACCCTAGCGGGAGGGCCTTACGAGCAGTACTTC. The V and J genes are TRBV4-3 and TRBJ2-7, with TRBD2 identical over 12 bases. Germline-derived CDR1 and CDR2 are LGHNA and YSLEER. This CDR3 spans 18 amino acids. Trimming cost V 2 bases and J 4 bases; bases outside gene matches: 12.

This clonotype was recorded at least ten times. The chain has TRBV28 and TRBJ1-5; tentatively, D is TRBD1 (6 bases). The germline CDR1 and CDR2 sequences are MDHEN and SYDVKM. V was clipped by 2 bases and J by 5 bases, with 16 bases between them. The CDR3 is made up of 16 amino acids. The CDR3 sequence is CASSLVQGFSDQPQHF. The CDR3 bases are TGTGCCAGCAGTTTAGTACAGGGATTCAGCGATCAGCCCCAGCATTTT.

This clonotype has only a few counts. It may be a read error: a sequence one base away is much more abundant. The genes are TRBV7-9 and TRBJ2-1; perhaps TRBD2 as D (5 bases). The J call is doubtful: the DNA matches TRBJ2-7 better. Germline V gene lookup returns CDR1 SEHNR and CDR2 FQNEAQ (reference sequence). The CDR3 totals 14 residues. This CDR3 reads CASSFSGLNNEQYF. CDR3 sequence (DNA): TGTGCCAGCAGCTTCAGCGGACTGAACAATGAGCAGTACTTC.

This clonotype showed up many times. The chain uses TRBV6-2 or TRBV6-3 and TRBJ2-5, with TRBD2 matching 13 bases. CDR1 MNHEY and CDR2 SVGEGT come from the germline V gene. Trimming cost V 0 bases and J 2 bases; bases outside gene matches: 15. The CDR3 spans 21 residues. The CDR3 spells CASSYSIQVTSGRAEQETQYF. Written as DNA, the CDR3 is TGTGCCAGCAGTTACTCGATCCAAGTTACTAGCGGGAGGGCCGAGCAAGAGACCCAGTACTTC.

This chain links TRBV4-1 with TRBJ2-7, with D tentatively TRBD1 (6 bases). The CDR3 length is 15 residues. From germline, CDR1 is MGHRA and CDR2 YSYEKL. The V end lost 0 bases, the J end lost 5 bases, and 14 bases lay between the germline ends. The CDR3 DNA is TGCGCCAGCAGCCAAGATAGGGCAGGGGCCCACGAGCAGTACTTC. Protein sequence: CASSQDRAGAHEQYF.

Many counts were recorded for this clonotype. The chain recombines TRBV12-3 or TRBV12-4 with TRBJ1-5; 7 bases match TRBD1. With 5 bases clipped from V and 4 bases from J, the junction kept 8 bases outside the gene matches. The CDR3 contains 15 residues. CDR3 DNA: TGTGCCAGCAGTCCCGCCGACAGGGAGAATCAGCCCCAGCATTTT. Residues: CASSPADRENQPQHF.

This clonotype was counted ten times or more. The V call is TRBV7-9, the J call TRBJ1-1; TRBD1 might be the D (5 bases). V was shortened by 2 bases and J by 3 bases, with 10 bases between the two germline ends. The CDR3 has 14 residues. Germline CDR1 SEHNR, CDR2 FQNEAQ (reference sequence). The CDR3 loop is CASSLWGVDTEAFF. DNA for the CDR3: TGTGCCAGCAGCTTATGGGGGGTAGACACTGAAGCTTTCTTT.

The gene calls are TRBV10-3 and TRBJ2-3; D unresolved. This CDR3 has 13 amino acids. CDR1 and CDR2 from the germline V gene are ENHRY and SYGVKD. Deletions cut 7 bases from V and 0 bases from J, with 8 bases between. The CDR3 DNA is TGTGCCATCACCCAAAAGAGCACAGATACGCAGTATTTT. Translated: CAITQKSTDTQYF.

This clonotype was seen many times. The chain employs TRBV20-1 and TRBJ2-5; D gene unclear. Looked up from germline, CDR1 is DFQATT and CDR2 is SNEGSKA (reference sequence). The germline V and J ends were trimmed by 4 bases and 7 bases, with 13 bases remaining between them. The CDR3 spans 12 residues. The CDR3 DNA is TGCAGTGCTAAAGCGAACGAGAGGACCCAGTACTTC. This translates into CSAKANERTQYF.

A few counts support this clonotype. The V gene is TRBV5-6, the J gene TRBJ1-3; 9 bases are shared with TRBD1. J was trimmed by 0 bases and V by 3 bases; bases with no gene match: 7. Germline V lookup: CDR1 SGHDT, CDR2 YYEEEE. This CDR3 has 17 amino acids. The CDR3 reads CASSSRRDRASGNTIYF. The DNA of the CDR3 is TGTGCCAGCAGCTCCAGGAGGGACAGGGCCTCTGGAAACACCATATATTTT.

Concerning this clonotype: The junction and the germline gene differ at one end; a read error may be behind it. This CDR3 reads CASNLEGTDTQYF. CDR3 coding DNA: TGTGCCAGCAACTTGGAGGGCACAGATACGCAGTATTTT. The gene calls are TRBV5-4 and TRBJ2-3; D may be TRBD2 (5 bases). The CDR3 loop spans 13 amino acids. CDR1 is SGHNT and CDR2 is YYREEE in the germline V gene (reference sequence).

This clonotype was seen many times. This chain joins TRBV28 and TRBJ1-1; a possible D gene is TRBD1 (6 bases). The ends were cut back, 4 bases at V and 0 bases at J, with 12 bases in the middle. CDR3 length: 15 residues. Germline V gene data show CDR1 as MDHEN and CDR2 as SYDVKM. The CDR3 reads CASSSSGDMNTEAFF. CDR3 bases: TGTGCCAGCAGTTCCTCAGGGGACATGAACACTGAAGCTTTCTTT. The entire variable domain, with the rest obtained from reference TRBV28 and TRBJ1-1, is as follows: DVKVTQSSRYLVKRTGEKVFLECVQDMDHENMFWYRQDPGLGLRLIYFSYDVKMKEKGDIPEGYSVSREKKERFSLILESASTNQTSMYLCASSSSGDMNTEAFFGQGTRLTVV.

This clonotype was recorded many times. V usage is TRBV28 and J usage is TRBJ2-5; tentative D call: TRBD1 (6 bases). Trimming left V 4 bases short and J 3 bases short, with 12 bases between. Germline V gene data show CDR1 as MDHEN and CDR2 as SYDVKM. The CDR3 runs 14 residues. Here the CDR3 reads CASSSPAGEETQYF. CDR3 in DNA: TGTGCCAGCAGTTCTCCCGCAGGGGAAGAGACCCAGTACTTC.

J is TRBJ2-4 and V is TRBV14; D not certain. There are 18 residues in the CDR3. Germline V lookup: CDR1 SGHDN, CDR2 FVKESK. Trimming took 0 bases from V and 0 from J, leaving 15 bases between them. For the CDR3, the DNA is TGTGCCAGCAGCCAAGATCATCCCCCAGAGCTAGCCAAAAACATTCAGTACTTC. Residues: CASSQDHPPELAKNIQYF.

This clonotype has at least ten counts. The chain is built from TRBV20-1 and TRBJ2-5; D gene unclear. The CDR3 contains 15 residues. From germline, CDR1 is DFQATT and CDR2 SNEGSKA (reference sequence). Trimming took 4 bases from V and 2 from J, leaving 17 bases between them. CDR3 amino acids: CSAIILGGAQETQYF. The CDR3 DNA is TGCAGTGCTATTATCCTAGGCGGCGCACAAGAGACCCAGTACTTC.

At least ten counts were recorded for this clonotype. The CDR3 protein is CAWSGVTGELFF. CDR3 coding DNA: TGTGCCTGGAGTGGAGTCACCGGGGAGCTGTTTTTT. The J gene is TRBJ2-2, the V gene TRBV30; D is undetermined. With 1 base removed from V and 4 bases from J, the gap between germline ends came to 4 bases. This CDR3 region has 12 residues. Germline loops: CDR1 GTSNPN, CDR2 SVGIG (reference sequence).

This clonotype has a count of ten or more. In DNA form, the CDR3 reads TGTGCCAGCAGTTGGCCCGCGAACACCGGGGAGCTGTTTTTT. Protein sequence: CASSWPANTGELFF. J is TRBJ2-2 and V is TRBV6-2 or TRBV6-3; D is undetermined. Germline V gene data show CDR1 as MNHEY and CDR2 as SVGEGT. Trimming took 4 bases from V and 0 from J, leaving 6 bases between them. The CDR3 runs 14 residues.

The genes are TRBV4-2 and TRBJ2-7; D unclear. This CDR3 has 14 residues. CDR1 is LGHNA, CDR2 YNFKEQ, per germline. V lost 1 base to trimming and J lost 2 bases, with 9 bases between them. The CDR3 protein is CASSQGQTTYEQYF. The CDR3 nucleotides read TGTGCCAGCAGCCAAGGTCAAACTACCTACGAGCAGTACTTC.